A selection of T cell receptor beta chains follows, all from one sample in a study of control samples from healthy donors and cancer patients. TCRdb's copy holds only in-frame clones and misses some; the assay was immunoSEQ multiplex PCR. Of 75,000 to 90,000 clones in the sample, over 75% are singletons; the top ten hold over 5.5%. Sequencing input: blood. These receptors originate from a man between 45 and 60 years old in good health. The conserved cysteine and the conserved F or W are not part of the CDR3 here. The order of the fields is V gene, D gene, clone size, CDR3 protein. D genes are given only for firm matches. Clone size appears in some rows only: once, few, many, or a class for an expanded clone.

v_gene: TRBV5-1
d_gene: TRBD1
abundance: -
CDR3aa: ASSWGQGEDEQF

v_gene: TRBV7-2
d_gene: -
abundance: -
CDR3aa: ASRGGPRLDTQY

v_gene: TRBV2
d_gene: -
abundance: -
CDR3aa: ASSPGGVTYEQY

v_gene: TRBV19
d_gene: -
abundance: -
CDR3aa: ASSSTGYSNQPQH

v_gene: TRBV24-1
d_gene: -
abundance: once
CDR3aa: ATKRGAFDTGELF

v_gene: TRBV7-9
d_gene: TRBD2
abundance: -
CDR3aa: ASTFSGLAETQY

v_gene: TRBV29-1
d_gene: -
abundance: -
CDR3aa: SAFTPGWNTEAF

v_gene: TRBV4-1
d_gene: -
abundance: -
CDR3aa: ASSQVGREQY

v_gene: TRBV6-5
d_gene: -
abundance: -
CDR3aa: ASRAGSHYGYT

v_gene: TRBV12-5
d_gene: TRBD1
abundance: -
CDR3aa: ASGFPIGTVKDEQY

v_gene: TRBV6-5
d_gene: -
abundance: -
CDR3aa: ASSRGTDAGYT

v_gene: TRBV10-1
d_gene: -
abundance: -
CDR3aa: ASSTGHPNYGYT

v_gene: TRBV30
d_gene: -
abundance: -
CDR3aa: AWFGGPTGGNEKLF

v_gene: TRBV6-4
d_gene: -
abundance: -
CDR3aa: ASSQSLADTQY

v_gene: TRBV6-1
d_gene: -
abundance: -
CDR3aa: ASSAYHRESGNQPQH

v_gene: TRBV9
d_gene: -
abundance: -
CDR3aa: ASSTDGLNTEAF

v_gene: TRBV6-2/TRBV6-3
d_gene: -
abundance: -
CDR3aa: ASSSLGERTQY

v_gene: TRBV5-6
d_gene: -
abundance: -
CDR3aa: ASSGASGYEQY

v_gene: TRBV6-5
d_gene: -
abundance: -
CDR3aa: ASSYSHTGSNQPQH

v_gene: TRBV5-8
d_gene: TRBD2
abundance: -
CDR3aa: ASSKVAGGTYEQY

v_gene: TRBV2
d_gene: -
abundance: once
CDR3aa: ASSTTGGGNQPQH

v_gene: TRBV7-2
d_gene: -
abundance: once
CDR3aa: ASSLVTEKLF

v_gene: TRBV7-2
d_gene: -
abundance: -
CDR3aa: ASSSPPGGQD

v_gene: TRBV4-1
d_gene: TRBD2
abundance: -
CDR3aa: ASSQDPLAGSSYNEQF

v_gene: TRBV18
d_gene: TRBD1
abundance: -
CDR3aa: ASSPTGVYEQY

v_gene: TRBV19
d_gene: -
abundance: -
CDR3aa: ASSIGESNQPQH

v_gene: TRBV7-6
d_gene: TRBD1
abundance: -
CDR3aa: ASSPRQGTTGELF

v_gene: TRBV7-8
d_gene: -
abundance: -
CDR3aa: ASSRVGTEAF

v_gene: TRBV4-1
d_gene: -
abundance: -
CDR3aa: ASSQGGAASRFNYGYT

v_gene: TRBV24-1
d_gene: -
abundance: -
CDR3aa: ATSDPASSYNSPLH

v_gene: TRBV9
d_gene: TRBD2
abundance: once
CDR3aa: ASSSSSGSPLKDTGELF

v_gene: TRBV29-1
d_gene: TRBD1
abundance: -
CDR3aa: SVDKQGAMSGYT

v_gene: TRBV5-4
d_gene: -
abundance: -
CDR3aa: ASSLAALGDTQY

v_gene: TRBV29-1
d_gene: -
abundance: -
CDR3aa: SVSGSNQPQH

v_gene: TRBV6-6
d_gene: -
abundance: few
CDR3aa: ASNGGDQPQH

v_gene: TRBV5-6
d_gene: -
abundance: few
CDR3aa: ASSSPRAGDGTEAF

v_gene: TRBV5-1
d_gene: -
abundance: few
CDR3aa: ASSLELGGGSSYGYT

v_gene: TRBV5-1
d_gene: TRBD1
abundance: -
CDR3aa: ASSIGQAAGTNEKLF

v_gene: TRBV5-1
d_gene: -
abundance: -
CDR3aa: ASSLQGPGELF

v_gene: TRBV4-2
d_gene: -
abundance: medium-sized
CDR3aa: ASSQDPWKHTEAF